The T cell receptor beta chain described here comes from a study of blood T cell repertoires in COVID-19. Turning to the study itself: The study drew acute and convalescent COVID-19 samples from the United States, Italy and Spain. T cells, B-cell-depleted T cells, or PBMCs supplied cDNA or gDNA.

Only a few counts were recorded for this clone. As handled by the study authors: Amplifying reference gene primers gave estimates of nucleated cell counts. Profiling relied on immunoSEQ multiplex PCR, and the TCRdb table lists in-frame clones only, not all of them. V and J calls and clone size follow that table, whereas D and trimming were derived from the DNA. The sample has 80,000 to 95,000 clones; about 85% are singletons. The germline V gene has CDR1 SEHNR and CDR2 FQNEAQ (reference sequence). This CDR3 comprises 16 residues. Trimming shortened V by 4 bases and J by 0 bases, and 15 bases separated the two germline ends.

The source material was peripheral blood. This chain links TRBV7-9 with TRBJ1-2, with D hard to call. The sequence was obtained from a woman aged 70 to 79 with acute or convalescent COVID-19. The CDR3 DNA reads as TGTGCCAGCAGCTGGGCGGGAAGGGTCCCTAACTATGGCTACACCTTC. It codes for CASSWAGRVPNYGYTF.